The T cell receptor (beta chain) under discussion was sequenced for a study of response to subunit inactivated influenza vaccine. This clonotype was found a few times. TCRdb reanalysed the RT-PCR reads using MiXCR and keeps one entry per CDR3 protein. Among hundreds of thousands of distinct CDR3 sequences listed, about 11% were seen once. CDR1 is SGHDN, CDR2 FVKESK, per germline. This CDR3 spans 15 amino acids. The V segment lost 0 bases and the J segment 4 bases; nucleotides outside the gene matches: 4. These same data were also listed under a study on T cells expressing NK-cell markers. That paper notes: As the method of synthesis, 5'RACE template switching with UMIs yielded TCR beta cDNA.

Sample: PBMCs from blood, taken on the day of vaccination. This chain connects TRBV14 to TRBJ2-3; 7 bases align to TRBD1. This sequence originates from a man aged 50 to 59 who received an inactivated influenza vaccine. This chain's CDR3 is CASSQETGNADTQYF. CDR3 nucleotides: TGTGCCAGCAGCCAAGAGACAGGGAATGCAGATACGCAGTATTTT.